The clone carrying this TCR beta chain was counted ten times or more. Its antigen is not identified. Trimming shortened V by 6 bases and J by 14 bases, and 15 bases separated the two germline ends. The CDR3 is made up of 11 amino acids. Germline V gene sequence: CDR1 SEHNR, CDR2 FQNEAQ (reference sequence). Via MiXCR, TCRdb re-called the 5' RACE reads, giving one row per CDR3 protein. This table has roughly 30,000 distinct CDR3 sequences, roughly 33% appearing once. This sample was included in a study of CD8 T cells in ankylosing spondylitis. General study points: Matched ankylosing spondylitis synovial fluid reportedly contained a significantly enriched population of disease-linked clones. Relatively scarce in peripheral blood, disease-linked clones were CD8+.

Specimen: synovial fluid, either unsorted or a sorted T cell fraction (not recorded which). The V call is TRBV7-9, the J call TRBJ2-3, with D perhaps given as TRBD1 or TRBD2 (5 bases each). This clonotype was obtained from a male donor with ankylosing spondylitis. The CDR3 region has the DNA TGTGCCAGCAGATACGGGGCCGAGCCGTATTTT. Its translation is CASRYGAEPYF.